The 21 T cell receptor beta chains listed next were all sequenced from one sample in a study of blood T cell repertoires in COVID-19. The assay was immunoSEQ multiplex PCR, and TCRdb's table has in-frame clones only and misses some. The top ten hold approximately 2.8% of the sample, which has 25,000 to 30,000 clones, around nine tenths seen once. The sample was peripheral blood. Receptors originate from a human donor in a cohort sampled during active COVID-19.

The chain has TRBV19 and TRBJ2-1; a possible D gene is TRBD1 (6 bases). This CDR3 has 15 amino acids. CDR1 and CDR2 from the germline V gene are LNHDA and SQIVND (reference sequence). Trimming stripped 4 bases from V and 7 bases from J, with 17 bases between. CDR3 in amino acids: CASSTPGVTGNEQFF. The CDR3, as DNA: TGTGCCAGTAGTACACCAGGGGTTACGGGTAATGAGCAGTTCTTC.

To note about this clone: Additional DNA sequences in this sample encode the identical CDR3. V gene TRBV28 combines with J gene TRBJ1-2; 9 nucleotides align to TRBD1. The CDR3 totals 16 residues. The germline V gene has CDR1 MDHEN and CDR2 SYDVKM. J was trimmed by 6 bases and V by 5 bases; bases with no gene match: 13. Here the CDR3 DNA reads TGTGCCAGCAGTCCGACTTTTGGACAGGGGTGGCATGGCTACACCTTC. It is translated as CASSPTFGQGWHGYTF.

The chain couples TRBV5-1 to TRBJ1-4, with 9 bases that match TRBD1. The germline CDR1 and CDR2 sequences are SGHRS and YFSETQ. This CDR3 has 14 amino acids. J gave up 5 bases and V 6 bases, and 5 bases lay outside the gene matches. The CDR3 sequence: CASTLGTGNEKLFF. The CDR3 region has the DNA TGCGCCAGCACCCTCGGGACAGGGAATGAAAAACTGTTTTTT. Using reference TRBV5-1 and TRBJ1-4 for the parts outside the CDR3, the full variable domain is KAGVTQTPRYLIKTRGQQVTLSCSPISGHRSVSWYQQTPGQGLQFLFEYFSETQRNKGNFPGRFSGRQFSNSRSEMNVSTLELGDSALYLCASTLGTGNEKLFFGSGTQLSVL.

The rearrangement uses TRBV5-1 and TRBJ2-7; D gene ambiguous. Between the trimmed V and J ends, which lost 0 bases and 1 base, there was a span of 5 bases. Germline V gene lookup returns CDR1 SGHRS and CDR2 YFSETQ. CDR3 length equals 13 residues. This CDR3 reads CASSLGVSYEQYF. Here the CDR3 DNA reads TGCGCCAGCAGCTTGGGAGTTTCCTACGAGCAGTACTTC.

The chain combines TRBV7-8 with TRBJ2-5, with TRBD2 as a possible D gene (6 bases). Trimming shortened V by 5 bases and J by 5 bases, and 18 bases separated the two germline ends. CDR3 length: 15 amino acids. Per germline, CDR1 SGHVS and CDR2 FQNEAQ. The CDR3: CASSAGPIVRETQYF. The DNA for the CDR3 is TGTGCCAGCAGCGCGGGACCAATCGTCAGGGAGACCCAGTACTTC.

This clone was counted a few times. The rearrangement joins TRBV19 to TRBJ2-2; TRBD1 matches at 9 bases. The CDR3 length is 15 residues. After removal of 6 bases from V and 2 bases from J, the junction contained 4 bases not matched to a gene. CDR1 is LNHDA and CDR2 is SQIVND in the germline V gene (reference sequence). In DNA, the CDR3 is TGTGCCAGTAGGCGGACAGGGGCCAACACCGGGGAGCTGTTTTTT. It is translated as CASRRTGANTGELFF.

The chain carries TRBV2 and TRBJ2-1; D perhaps matches TRBD1 (5 bases). V lost 3 bases, J lost 2 bases, and 5 bases lay in between. Germline V CDR1 and CDR2: SNHLY, FYNNEI. CDR3 length: 13 residues. The CDR3 here is CASSEGPYNEQFF. CDR3 coding DNA: TGTGCCAGCAGTGAGGGGCCCTACAATGAGCAGTTCTTC.

The chain carries TRBV9 and TRBJ1-5; D is perhaps TRBD1 (5 bases). Germline V gene sequence: CDR1 SGDLS, CDR2 YYNGEE. This CDR3 has 12 amino acids. The V end was cut by 3 bases, the J end by 4 bases, with 5 bases between. As DNA, the CDR3 is TGTGCCAGCAGCGAGGGGAATCAGCCCCAGCATTTT. It specifies CASSEGNQPQHF.

Only one count was recorded for this clone. J is TRBJ1-1 and V is TRBV28; perhaps TRBD1 as D (5 bases). Germline V gives CDR1 MDHEN, CDR2 SYDVKM. This CDR3 has 14 residues. The V and J ends lost 5 bases and 2 bases respectively, with 12 bases between them. The CDR3 sequence: CASSPTAINTEAFF. In DNA, the CDR3 is TGTGCCAGCAGTCCGACAGCTATTAACACTGAAGCTTTCTTT.

The chain joins TRBV20-1 to TRBJ1-5, with D uncertain. Germline CDR1 reads DFQATT; CDR2 reads SNEGSKA (reference sequence). This CDR3 has 10 residues. Trimming cost V 6 bases and J 5 bases, with 5 bases left between them. In DNA form, the CDR3 reads TGCAGTGCACCAGATCAGCCCCAGCATTTT. Translated: CSAPDQPQHF.

This chain joins TRBV25-1 and TRBJ1-2; D possibly corresponds to TRBD1 (5 bases). Germline V CDR1 and CDR2: MGHDK, SYGVNS. This CDR3 is 14 amino acids long. V was clipped by 3 bases and J by 4 bases, with 12 bases between them. CDR3 in amino acids: CASSDAQGVYGYTF. The CDR3 nucleotides are TGTGCCAGCAGTGATGCCCAGGGCGTCTATGGCTACACCTTC.

The CDR3 loop reads CASASNVNTEAFF. As DNA, the CDR3 is TGTGCCAGCGCAAGCAACGTGAACACTGAAGCTTTCTTT. This sequence joins TRBV6-5 and TRBJ1-1; D remains ambiguous. Between the trimmed V and J ends, which lost 8 bases and 0 bases, there was a span of 10 bases. The CDR3 runs to 13 residues. CDR1 is MNHEY and CDR2 is SVGAGI in the germline V gene.

The genes are TRBV25-1 and TRBJ2-5; 7 bases fit TRBD2. CDR3 length: 15 amino acids. Germline V gene data show CDR1 as MGHDK and CDR2 as SYGVNS. Trimming took 1 base from V and 2 from J; bases not matched to a gene: 4. CDR3 DNA sequence: TGTGCCAGCAGTGAATTTGGCGGGGGTCAAGAGACCCAGTACTTC. Protein sequence: CASSEFGGGQETQYF.

The V call is TRBV6-5, the J call TRBJ2-5; the D gene is possibly TRBD2 (6 bases). Between the trimmed V and J ends, which lost 2 bases and 3 bases, there was a span of 16 bases. The CDR3 length is 16 residues. Germline V gene lookup returns CDR1 MNHEY and CDR2 SVGAGI. The CDR3 DNA follows: TGTGCCAGCAGTTACCCCCGGGGGTCCGTTGAAGAGACCCAGTACTTC. It specifies CASSYPRGSVEETQYF.

The rearrangement uses TRBV28 and TRBJ2-5; 8 bases agree with TRBD1. Germline loops: CDR1 MDHEN, CDR2 SYDVKM. The CDR3 runs 15 residues. The junction had 9 bases not matched to a gene; V was cut back by 2 bases and J by 7 bases. The CDR3 nucleotides are TGTGCCAGCAGTTTACCTGGACAGGGTTTGGGGACCCAGTACTTC. Translating it yields CASSLPGQGLGTQYF.

This clone was picked up one time. This CDR3 is also generated by other DNA sequences in the sample. The chain links TRBV28 to TRBJ2-7; 13 bases align to TRBD2. This CDR3 comprises 18 residues. V was pared by 6 bases and J by 1 base, with 12 bases of the junction left unmatched. CDR1 and CDR2 (germline): MDHEN, SYDVKM. CDR3 region: CASSYILAGGPESYEQYF. Here the CDR3 DNA reads TGTGCCAGCAGCTATATACTAGCGGGAGGGCCTGAATCCTACGAGCAGTACTTC.

This clone has just one count. This chain links TRBV7-2 with TRBJ2-1; D might be TRBD2 (5 bases). The germline gives CDR1 SGHTA, CDR2 FQGNSA. CDR3 length equals 14 residues. Trimming removed 4 bases at V and 9 bases at J, with 16 bases between. CDR3 in amino acids: CASSYRPKGGEQFF. The CDR3 DNA is TGTGCCAGCAGCTACCGACCCAAAGGAGGTGAGCAGTTCTTC. The full variable domain, rest sourced from reference TRBV7-2 and TRBJ2-1, is GAGVSQSPSNKVTEKGKDVELRCDPISGHTALYWYRQSLGQGLEFLIYFQGNSAPDKSGLPSDRFSAERTGGSVSTLTIQRTQQEDSAVYLCASSYRPKGGEQFFGPGTRLTVL.

The chain links TRBV6-6 to TRBJ1-1; D is possibly TRBD1 (5 bases). Trimming stripped 2 bases from V and 6 bases from J, with 13 bases between. The germline CDR1 and CDR2 sequences are MNHNY and SVGAGI (reference sequence). This CDR3 contains 14 residues. DNA for the CDR3: TGTGCCAGCAGTTACGGAACCAGGGAGGCTGAAGCTTTCTTT. This encodes CASSYGTREAEAFF.

V is TRBV2 and J is TRBJ1-1; a possible D gene is TRBD1 (5 bases). V lost 6 bases to trimming and J lost 3 bases, with 8 bases between them. Germline V CDR1 and CDR2: SNHLY, FYNNEI. This CDR3 comprises 12 residues. The CDR3 region is CASRDSYTEAFF. The CDR3 bases are TGTGCCAGCAGAGACAGCTACACTGAAGCTTTCTTT.

This sequence joins TRBV18 and TRBJ2-2, with TRBD2 matching 9 bases. The V and J ends lost 0 bases and 5 bases, in that order; junction bases with no gene match: 4. Germline CDR1 and CDR2: KGHSH and LQKENI. This CDR3 is built from 16 residues. The CDR3 sequence: CASSPPRGGATGELFF. In DNA, the CDR3 is TGTGCCAGCTCACCACCTCGCGGGGGGGCGACCGGGGAGCTGTTTTTT.

The rearrangement links TRBV5-1 to TRBJ2-7; D possibly corresponds to TRBD1 (6 bases). The CDR3 length is 15 residues. Trimming shortened V by 0 bases and J by 1 base, and 11 bases separated the two germline ends. Germline values: CDR1 SGHRS, CDR2 YFSETQ. CDR3 coding DNA: TGCGCCAGCAGCTTGGATCCAGGGGATTCCTACGAGCAGTACTTC. Its protein product is CASSLDPGDSYEQYF.